This T cell receptor (beta chain) was captured in a study of blood T cell repertoires in COVID-19. Study at large: Italy, Spain and the United States were the sources of the convalescent and acute COVID-19 samples.

The CDR3 is 15 residues long. V trimming: 6 bases; J trimming: 2 bases; junction bases outside the gene matches: 6. Germline CDR1 MDHEN, CDR2 SYDVKM. As processed by the authors: The assay estimated nucleated cells by amplifying reference gene primers. Assay: immunoSEQ multiplex PCR; the TCRdb copy retains only in-frame clones and omits some. For V, J and clone size, that table is used; D and trimming come from the DNA. The table includes about 220,000 clones, approximately 83% detected once. This clone was seen a handful of times. The receptor comes from a woman aged 25-40 years who had recovered from COVID-19. Material: peripheral blood. This chain joins TRBV28 and TRBJ1-5; 8 nucleotides agree with TRBD1. CDR3 DNA: TGTGCCAGCAGCTCGACAGGGGCGGGCAATCAGCCCCAGCATTTT. The encoded protein is CASSSTGAGNQPQHF.